This is a list of T cell receptor beta chains from one sample in a study of Graves' ophthalmopathy and Graves' hyperthyroidism. MiXCR, run by TCRdb on the multiplex PCR reads, gives a single entry per CDR3 protein. Of about 220,000 distinct CDR3 sequences listed, roughly a fifth are singletons. What was sequenced was peripheral blood. These receptors came from a woman between 50 and 59 years old with Graves' ophthalmopathy. Both conserved end residues are part of each CDR3. Only some rows state a clone size, as once, few, many or a class for expanded clones.

V: TRBV2
J: TRBJ2-7
size: many
CDR3: CASRWQMSSYEQYF

V: TRBV28
J: TRBJ1-5
size: many
CDR3: CASSDALGAGRSNQPQHF

V: TRBV12-3/TRBV12-4
J: TRBJ2-2
size: many
CDR3: CASTLPGGGKNTGELFF

V: TRBV6-5
J: TRBJ2-7
size: many
CDR3: CASRSPTGGTSYEQYF

V: TRBV28
J: TRBJ2-7
size: many
CDR3: CASSFGAGATYEQYF

V: TRBV12-3/TRBV12-4
J: TRBJ1-2
size: NA
CDR3: CASSLDRGKNGYTF

V: TRBV6-5
J: TRBJ2-7
size: NA
CDR3: CASMTRGLYEQYF

V: TRBV10-3
J: TRBJ2-7
size: few
CDR3: CAISAQGTASSYEQYF

V: TRBV24-1
J: TRBJ2-7
size: many
CDR3: CATSDGQGLTYEQYF

V: TRBV19
J: TRBJ2-7
size: many
CDR3: CASSPGHYLSYEQYF

V: TRBV7-2
J: TRBJ2-7
size: many
CDR3: CASGLGGLRGQYF

V: TRBV7-2
J: TRBJ2-2
size: many
CDR3: CASSLERDGGELFF

V: TRBV7-8
J: TRBJ2-5
size: many
CDR3: CASSSPGYRGLLKTQYF

V: TRBV12-3/TRBV12-4
J: TRBJ1-2
size: many
CDR3: CASSLTRQGTGNYGYTF

V: TRBV7-8
J: TRBJ2-1
size: many
CDR3: CASSLDSSYNEQFF

V: TRBV19
J: TRBJ1-5
size: many
CDR3: CASRATGGLAGGNQPQHF

V: TRBV27
J: TRBJ2-7
size: many
CDR3: CASCAAGGLHHERYF

V: TRBV6-5
J: TRBJ1-3
size: many
CDR3: CASSYSRTGGNTIYF

V: TRBV12-3/TRBV12-4
J: TRBJ2-5
size: many
CDR3: CASSPVGNQETQYF

V: TRBV6-1
J: TRBJ2-5
size: many
CDR3: CASSERGGETQYF

V: TRBV28
J: TRBJ1-1
size: many
CDR3: CASRSGTATEAFF

V: TRBV11-1
J: TRBJ2-2
size: many
CDR3: CASSPRGFLSNTGELFF

V: TRBV15
J: TRBJ2-2
size: NA
CDR3: CATSRDYRQGTGELFF

V: TRBV7-8
J: TRBJ2-7
size: many
CDR3: CASSWTGEGYEQYF

V: TRBV2
J: TRBJ1-5
size: many
CDR3: CASSEQIRLSQPQHF

V: TRBV28
J: TRBJ1-3
size: NA
CDR3: CASSFNGNTIYF

V: TRBV30
J: TRBJ1-1
size: many
CDR3: CAFALWGAEAFF

V: TRBV27
J: TRBJ1-2
size: NA
CDR3: CASSRTGGFGNYGYTF

V: TRBV6-5
J: TRBJ1-1
size: many
CDR3: CASSTGAEAFF

V: TRBV11-2
J: TRBJ2-7
size: many
CDR3: CASSIQGRGDEQYF

V: TRBV5-1
J: TRBJ2-2
size: few
CDR3: CASSLTGWYTGELFF

V: TRBV19
J: TRBJ2-7
size: many
CDR3: CASSIMGSGSPYEQYF

V: TRBV2
J: TRBJ1-5
size: few
CDR3: CASSGSRTVGQPQHF

V: TRBV27
J: TRBJ2-7
size: many
CDR3: CASSQGQGAYEQYF

V: TRBV7-8
J: TRBJ1-2
size: many
CDR3: CASSLGDDREYGYTF

V: TRBV27
J: TRBJ2-7
size: many
CDR3: CASSIRPTGTSVYEQYF

V: TRBV30
J: TRBJ2-7
size: few
CDR3: CAWSRRTSGSHEQYF

V: TRBV7-3
J: TRBJ2-2
size: many
CDR3: CASSTVGGPNTGELFF

V: TRBV20-1
J: TRBJ1-2
size: many
CDR3: CSATAGNYGYTF

V: TRBV10-1
J: TRBJ2-7
size: many
CDR3: CASRDTRDGRLPYF

V: TRBV25-1
J: TRBJ2-5
size: many
CDR3: CASSEEVTSGRRWKTQYF

V: TRBV27
J: TRBJ1-2
size: many
CDR3: CATISNYGYTF

V: TRBV6-1
J: TRBJ1-1
size: many
CDR3: CASMSRALLEAFF

V: TRBV3-1
J: TRBJ2-5
size: many
CDR3: CASSQVATGGLETQYF

V: TRBV6-4
J: TRBJ1-5
size: NA
CDR3: CASSSGSWQPQHF

V: TRBV2
J: TRBJ1-5
size: few
CDR3: CASSGQGGTQPQHF

V: TRBV6-5
J: TRBJ2-3
size: NA
CDR3: CASSYGTGERYF

V: TRBV30
J: TRBJ1-1
size: many
CDR3: CAWSVGWDTEAFF

V: TRBV12-3/TRBV12-4
J: TRBJ1-1
size: many
CDR3: CASSLAGGMATEAFF